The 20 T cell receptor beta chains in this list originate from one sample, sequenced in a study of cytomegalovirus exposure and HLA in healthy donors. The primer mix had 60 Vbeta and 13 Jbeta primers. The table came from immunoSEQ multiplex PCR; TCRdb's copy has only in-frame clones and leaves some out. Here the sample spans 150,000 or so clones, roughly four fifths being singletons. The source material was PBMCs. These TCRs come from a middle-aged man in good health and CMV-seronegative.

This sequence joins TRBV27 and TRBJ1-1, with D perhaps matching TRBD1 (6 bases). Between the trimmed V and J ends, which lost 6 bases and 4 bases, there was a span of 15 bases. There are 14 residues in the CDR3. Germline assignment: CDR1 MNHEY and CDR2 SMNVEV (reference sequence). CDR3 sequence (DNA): TGTGCCAGCAGCGTCCAGGGGTTCGGCACTGAAGCTTTCTTT. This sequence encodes CASSVQGFGTEAFF.

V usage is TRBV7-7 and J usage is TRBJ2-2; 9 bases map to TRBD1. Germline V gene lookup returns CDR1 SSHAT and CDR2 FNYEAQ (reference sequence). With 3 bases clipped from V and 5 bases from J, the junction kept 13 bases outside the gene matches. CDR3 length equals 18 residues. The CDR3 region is CASSLVHRGRRGTGELFF. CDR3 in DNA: TGTGCCAGCAGCTTGGTCCACAGGGGGCGCAGGGGAACCGGGGAGCTGTTTTTT.

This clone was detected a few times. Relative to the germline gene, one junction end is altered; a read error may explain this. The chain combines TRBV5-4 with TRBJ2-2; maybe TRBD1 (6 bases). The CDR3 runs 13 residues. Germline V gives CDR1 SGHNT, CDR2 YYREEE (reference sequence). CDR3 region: CASDTGNAGELFF. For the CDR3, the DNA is TGTGCCAGCGATACAGGGAACGCCGGGGAGCTGTTTTTT.

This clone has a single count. Written as DNA, the CDR3 is TGTGCCAGCAGCTTTACGGCGGGGAGCACAGATACGCAGTATTTT. Its translation is CASSFTAGSTDTQYF. J is TRBJ2-3 and V is TRBV11-2; possibly TRBD2 for D (6 bases). The CDR3 spans 15 residues. V was pared by 3 bases and J by 0 bases, with 10 bases between. Germline loops: CDR1 SGHAT, CDR2 FQNNGV. The complete variable domain, with remaining parts taken from reference TRBV11-2 and TRBJ2-3, reads EAGVAQSPRYKIIEKRQSVAFWCNPISGHATLYWYQQILGQGPKLLIQFQNNGVVDDSQLPKDRFSAERLKGVDSTLKIQPAKLEDSAVYLCASSFTAGSTDTQYFGPGTRLTVL.

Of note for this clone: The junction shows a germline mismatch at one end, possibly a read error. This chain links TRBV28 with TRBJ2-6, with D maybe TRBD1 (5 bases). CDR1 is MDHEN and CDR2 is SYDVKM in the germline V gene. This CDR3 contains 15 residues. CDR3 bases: TGTGCCAGCAGTTTAGGAATGTCTGGGGCCAACGGCCTGACTTTC. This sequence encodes CASSLGMSGANGLTF.

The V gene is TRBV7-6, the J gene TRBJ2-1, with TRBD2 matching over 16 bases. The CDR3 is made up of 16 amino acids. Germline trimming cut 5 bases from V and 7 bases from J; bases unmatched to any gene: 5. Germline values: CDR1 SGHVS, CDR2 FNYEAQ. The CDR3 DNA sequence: TGTGCCAGCAGCAAGCCGGGACTAGCGGGAGGGAATGAGCAGTTCTTC. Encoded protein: CASSKPGLAGGNEQFF.

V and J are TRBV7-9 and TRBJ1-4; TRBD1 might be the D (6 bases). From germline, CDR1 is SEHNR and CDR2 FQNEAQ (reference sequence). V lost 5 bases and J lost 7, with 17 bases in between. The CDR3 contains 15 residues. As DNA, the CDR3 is TGTGCCAGCAGCCGCGTCCAGGGGCCGACTGAAAAACTGTTTTTT. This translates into CASSRVQGPTEKLFF.

In nucleotides, the CDR3 is TGTGCCAGCAGTCCCCCCAGGGGATTTTCGAACGGGGAGCTGTTTTTT. Amino acid sequence: CASSPPRGFSNGELFF. The chain links TRBV28 to TRBJ2-2; weak D call: TRBD1 (6 bases). Germline V CDR1 and CDR2: MDHEN, SYDVKM. The CDR3 is 16 amino acids. V lost 5 bases and J 7 bases, leaving 20 bases between the germline ends.

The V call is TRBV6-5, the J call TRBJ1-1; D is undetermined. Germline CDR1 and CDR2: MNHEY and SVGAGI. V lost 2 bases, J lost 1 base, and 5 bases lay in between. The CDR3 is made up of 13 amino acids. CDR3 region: CASSYNRNTEAFF. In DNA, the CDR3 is TGTGCCAGCAGTTACAACAGGAACACTGAAGCTTTCTTT.

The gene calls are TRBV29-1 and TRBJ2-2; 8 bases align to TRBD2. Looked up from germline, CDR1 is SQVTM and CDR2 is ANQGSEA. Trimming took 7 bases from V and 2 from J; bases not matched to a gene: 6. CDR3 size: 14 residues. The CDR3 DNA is TGCAGCGCTAAGCGGGAGATTAACACCGGGGAGCTGTTTTTT. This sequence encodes CSAKREINTGELFF.

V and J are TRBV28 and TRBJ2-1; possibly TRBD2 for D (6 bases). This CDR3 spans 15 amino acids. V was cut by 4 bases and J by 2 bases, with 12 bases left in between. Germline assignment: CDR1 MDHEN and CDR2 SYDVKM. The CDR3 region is CASSSKGTPYNEQFF. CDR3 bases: TGTGCCAGCAGTTCAAAGGGGACTCCCTACAATGAGCAGTTCTTC.

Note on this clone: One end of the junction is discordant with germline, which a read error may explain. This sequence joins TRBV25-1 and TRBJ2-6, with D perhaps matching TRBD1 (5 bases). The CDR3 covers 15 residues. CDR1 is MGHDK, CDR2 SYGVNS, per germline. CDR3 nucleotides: TGTGCCAGCAGTGAATACGGATCTGGGGCCAACGGCCTGACTTTC. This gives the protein CASSEYGSGANGLTF. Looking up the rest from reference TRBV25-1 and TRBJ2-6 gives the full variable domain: EADIYQTPRYLVIGTGKKITLECSQTMGHDKMYWYQQDPGMELHLIHYSYGVNSTEKGDLSSESTVSRIRTEHFPLTLESARPSHTSQYLCASSEYGSGANGLTFGAGSRLTVL.

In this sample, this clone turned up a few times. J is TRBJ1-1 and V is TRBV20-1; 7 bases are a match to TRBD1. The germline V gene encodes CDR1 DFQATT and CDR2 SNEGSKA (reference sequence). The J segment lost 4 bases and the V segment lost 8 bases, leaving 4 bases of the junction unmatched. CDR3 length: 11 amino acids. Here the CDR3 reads CSPQGSTEAFF. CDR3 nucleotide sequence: TGCAGTCCACAGGGGAGCACTGAAGCTTTCTTT.

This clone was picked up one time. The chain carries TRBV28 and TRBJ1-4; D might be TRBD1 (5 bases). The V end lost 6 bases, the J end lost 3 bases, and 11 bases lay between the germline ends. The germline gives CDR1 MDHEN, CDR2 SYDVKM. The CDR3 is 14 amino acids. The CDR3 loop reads CASSSGMANEKLFF. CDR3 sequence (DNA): TGTGCCAGCAGCTCAGGGATGGCTAATGAAAAACTGTTTTTT. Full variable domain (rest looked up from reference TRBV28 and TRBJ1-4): DVKVTQSSRYLVKRTGEKVFLECVQDMDHENMFWYRQDPGLGLRLIYFSYDVKMKEKGDIPEGYSVSREKKERFSLILESASTNQTSMYLCASSSGMANEKLFFGSGTQLSVL.

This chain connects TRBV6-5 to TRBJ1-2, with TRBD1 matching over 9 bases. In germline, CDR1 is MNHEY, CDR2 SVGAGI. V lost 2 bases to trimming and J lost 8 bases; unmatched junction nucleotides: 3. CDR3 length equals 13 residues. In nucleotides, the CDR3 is TGTGCCAGCAGTTACGACAGGGGGGACGGCTACACCTTC. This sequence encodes CASSYDRGDGYTF.

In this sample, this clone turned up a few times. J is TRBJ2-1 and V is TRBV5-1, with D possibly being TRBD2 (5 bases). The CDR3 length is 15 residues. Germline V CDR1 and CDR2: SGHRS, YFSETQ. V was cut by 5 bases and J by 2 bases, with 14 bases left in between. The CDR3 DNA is TGCGCCAGCAGTGCCGAGGAGGTGGCCTACAATGAGCAGTTCTTC. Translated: CASSAEEVAYNEQFF.

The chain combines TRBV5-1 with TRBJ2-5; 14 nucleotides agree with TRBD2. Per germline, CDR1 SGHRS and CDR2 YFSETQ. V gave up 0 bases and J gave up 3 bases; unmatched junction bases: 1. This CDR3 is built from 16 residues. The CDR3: CASSLGLAGGEETQYF. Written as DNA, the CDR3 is TGCGCCAGCAGCTTGGGACTAGCGGGAGGGGAAGAGACCCAGTACTTC. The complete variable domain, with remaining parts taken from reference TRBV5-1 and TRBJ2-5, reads KAGVTQTPRYLIKTRGQQVTLSCSPISGHRSVSWYQQTPGQGLQFLFEYFSETQRNKGNFPGRFSGRQFSNSRSEMNVSTLELGDSALYLCASSLGLAGGEETQYFGPGTRLLVL.

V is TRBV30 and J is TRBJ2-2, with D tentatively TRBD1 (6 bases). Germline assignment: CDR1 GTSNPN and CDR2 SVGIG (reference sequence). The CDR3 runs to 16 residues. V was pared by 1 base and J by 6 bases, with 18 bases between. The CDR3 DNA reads TGTGCCTGGAGTGCCGAGGGGGTCGGGCTGGCCGGGGAGCTGTTTTTT. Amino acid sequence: CAWSAEGVGLAGELFF.

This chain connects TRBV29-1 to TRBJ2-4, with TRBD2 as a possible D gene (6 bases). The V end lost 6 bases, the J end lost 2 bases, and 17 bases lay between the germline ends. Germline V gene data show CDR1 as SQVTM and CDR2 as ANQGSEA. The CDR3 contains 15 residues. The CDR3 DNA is TGCAGCGTATCAACGGGGGTGGAAACCAAAAACATTCAGTACTTC. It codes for CSVSTGVETKNIQYF.

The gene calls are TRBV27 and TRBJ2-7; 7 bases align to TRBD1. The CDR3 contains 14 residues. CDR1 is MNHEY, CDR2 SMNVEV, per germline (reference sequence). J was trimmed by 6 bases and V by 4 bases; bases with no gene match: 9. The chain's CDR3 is CASSSLTGTSEQYF. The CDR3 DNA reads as TGTGCCAGCAGTTCCCTGACAGGGACAAGCGAGCAGTACTTC.